The following is a T cell receptor beta chain sequence with its context. Other DNA sequences in this sample translate to the same CDR3. An even split of each subset's genomic DNA across several immunoSEQ plates was performed. Profiled with immunoSEQ multiplex PCR; TCRdb holds only in-frame clones, not every one. The sample lists approximately 2.5 million clones, 80% to 95% occurring once. These data come from a study of shared clonotypes between healthy human individuals. This CDR3 contains 14 residues. Germline CDR1 is SGHTA and CDR2 is FQGTGA. Unmatched junction bases numbered 3, after V lost 5 bases and J lost 8 bases.

The J gene is TRBJ2-1, the V gene TRBV7-3, with 13 bases fitting TRBD2. The TCR sequence derives from a man younger than 35 in good health. Some clones in this sample may be carry-over from other donors' samples. The specimen sequenced was naive CD4+ T cells from PBMCs. The subset is: CD45RA+ positively selected. CDR3 amino acids: CASSLGLAGDEQFF. Written as DNA, the CDR3 is TGTGCCAGCAGCCTCGGACTAGCGGGAGATGAGCAGTTCTTC.